A single sample is the source of the 24 T cell receptor beta chains below, sequenced in a study of PD-1 blockade in classical Hodgkin lymphoma. Method: immunoSEQ multiplex PCR; TCRdb's copy keeps in-frame clones and lacks some. Altogether under 35,000 clones are present, approximately 68% being singletons, with the ten largest covering 3.5% to 5%. Specified time point: cycle 4 day 1 (C4D1), after less than seven weeks of nivolumab. Patients all relapsed after autologous stem cell transplantation, and there was variation in brentuximab vedotin exposure. Sequenced material: peripheral blood mononuclear cells (PBMCs), taken before the fourth cycle of nivolumab. All receptors come from a human donor with classical Hodgkin lymphoma.

The chain joins TRBV13 to TRBJ2-3; D is undetermined. Germline CDR1 reads PRHDT; CDR2 reads FYEKMQ (reference sequence). This CDR3 is built from 14 residues. V dropped 3 bases and J dropped 3 bases, with 10 bases sitting between them. The CDR3 DNA follows: TGTGCCAGCAGCTTTACCGACACGACAGATACGCAGTATTTT. Protein: CASSFTDTTDTQYF.

Only a few counts were recorded for this clone. The chain recombines TRBV28 with TRBJ2-7; 8 nucleotides agree with TRBD1. The junction had 11 bases not matched to a gene; V was cut back by 3 bases and J by 1 base. Germline V gene lookup returns CDR1 MDHEN and CDR2 SYDVKM. There are 17 residues in the CDR3. The CDR3 nucleotides read TGTGCCAGCAGTTTCCACCTAGGACAGGGTTCGTCCTACGAGCAGTACTTC. It encodes CASSFHLGQGSSYEQYF.

This clone is categorized as medium-sized. The rearrangement joins TRBV9 to TRBJ1-2; D gene unclear. Germline CDR1 reads SGDLS; CDR2 reads YYNGEE. This CDR3 is built from 14 residues. V was shortened by 0 bases and J by 6 bases, with 12 bases between the two germline ends. The chain's CDR3 is CASSVGIGFHGYTF. The DNA for the CDR3 is TGTGCCAGCAGCGTAGGTATAGGGTTCCATGGCTACACCTTC.

The gene calls are TRBV5-8 and TRBJ1-2; no firm D call. CDR1 and CDR2 (germline): SGHTS, YDEGEE. The CDR3 is 9 amino acids. The V end was cut by 5 bases, the J end by 8 bases, with 4 bases between. CDR3 loop: CASRGGYTF. CDR3 DNA: TGTGCCAGCAGGGGGGGCTACACCTTC.

The V and J genes are TRBV30 and TRBJ1-1; D remains ambiguous. This CDR3 has 14 residues. The V gene lost 3 bases and the J gene lost 2 bases, with 13 bases spanning the gap. Germline values: CDR1 GTSNPN, CDR2 SVGIG (reference sequence). For the CDR3, the DNA is TGTGCCTGGAGCGCCGGGATAGCTAACACTGAAGCTTTCTTT. It is translated as CAWSAGIANTEAFF. Complete variable domain (other parts from reference TRBV30 and TRBJ1-1): SQTIHQWPATLVQPVGSPLSLECTVEGTSNPNLYWYRQAAGRGLQLLFYSVGIGQISSEVPQNLSASRPQDRQFILSSKKLLLSDSGFYLCAWSAGIANTEAFFGQGTRLTVV.

This clone was seen only a few times. This chain uses TRBV9 with TRBJ1-6; D is undetermined. Trimming removed 7 bases at V and 7 bases at J, with 12 bases between. There are 13 residues in the CDR3. Germline V gene sequence: CDR1 SGDLS, CDR2 YYNGEE. This CDR3 is CASDAGPNSPLHF. CDR3 DNA sequence: TGTGCCAGCGATGCAGGTCCCAATTCACCCCTCCACTTT.

The rearrangement uses TRBV21-1 and TRBJ2-4; TRBD1, the table's D call, was not compared with the DNA. TRBV21-1 is assigned pseudogene status. This CDR3 comprises 15 residues. CDR3 nucleotides: TGTGCCAGCAGCATGGCGGCAGGGGGCTGTGGCATTCAGTACTTC. It specifies CASSMAAGGCGIQYF.

V and J are TRBV19 and TRBJ1-2; D not certain. From germline, CDR1 is LNHDA and CDR2 SQIVND (reference sequence). This CDR3 region has 15 residues. Trimming pared 1 base from V and 3 bases from J, leaving 12 bases between. Here the CDR3 DNA reads TGTGCCAGTAGTATAGGGGCCTCCTCGGACTATGGCTACACCTTC. It translates to CASSIGASSDYGYTF.

This clone was counted only a few times. The chain recombines TRBV5-1 with TRBJ2-7, with D unclear. The CDR3 spans 14 residues. The V and J ends lost 0 bases and 3 bases respectively, with 10 bases between them. Per germline, CDR1 SGHRS and CDR2 YFSETQ. For the CDR3, the DNA is TGCGCCAGCAGCTTGGACAAAAGCCTCTACGAGCAGTACTTC. Encoded protein: CASSLDKSLYEQYF. Full variable domain (remainder filled in from reference TRBV5-1 and TRBJ2-7): KAGVTQTPRYLIKTRGQQVTLSCSPISGHRSVSWYQQTPGQGLQFLFEYFSETQRNKGNFPGRFSGRQFSNSRSEMNVSTLELGDSALYLCASSLDKSLYEQYFGPGTRLTVT.

V gene TRBV6-5 combines with J gene TRBJ2-7; 7 nucleotides agree with TRBD2. CDR3 size: 15 residues. Germline trimming cut 5 bases from V and 6 bases from J; bases unmatched to any gene: 13. The germline V gene has CDR1 MNHEY and CDR2 SVGAGI. The CDR3 nucleotides read TGTGCCAGCAGTCGTGATGTTACCAGCGGGGTCGAGCAGTACTTC. Translation gives CASSRDVTSGVEQYF.

This clone has more than one count but fewer than ten. The CDR3 DNA reads TGTGCCAGCAGCTTGGAGGCAGATACGCAGTATTTT. This sequence encodes CASSLEADTQYF. The chain combines TRBV5-4 with TRBJ2-3, with D unresolved. V lost 0 bases, J lost 4 bases, and 3 bases lay in between. CDR1 and CDR2 from the germline V gene are SGHNT and YYREEE (reference sequence). CDR3 length: 12 residues.

This clone was detected only a few times. V and J are TRBV29-1 and TRBJ1-1; a possible D gene is TRBD1 (6 bases). CDR1 is SQVTM and CDR2 is ANQGSEA in the germline V gene. V shed 7 bases and J shed 5 bases, with 14 bases lying between them. The CDR3 is made up of 12 amino acids. CDR3 bases: TGCAGCGCGACTTTAGGGGGGACTGAAGCTTTCTTT. Translation: CSATLGGTEAFF.

V usage is TRBV5-1 and J usage is TRBJ2-1; 10 bases are shared with TRBD1. CDR3 size: 15 residues. The junction had 5 bases not matched to a gene; V was cut back by 0 bases and J by 8 bases. Germline assignment: CDR1 SGHRS and CDR2 YFSETQ. The CDR3 DNA follows: TGCGCCAGCAGCTTGGGCGACAGGGGGCCGGATGAGCAGTTCTTC. Amino acids: CASSLGDRGPDEQFF.

In its sample, this clone was seen a few times. The V and J genes are TRBV29-1 and TRBJ2-1; the match to TRBD1 covers 9 bases. Germline values: CDR1 SQVTM, CDR2 ANQGSEA. The CDR3 is made up of 15 amino acids. The V and J ends lost 4 bases and 8 bases, in that order; junction bases with no gene match: 12. The CDR3: CSVARGDRENDEQFF. CDR3 bases: TGCAGCGTTGCGAGGGGGGACAGGGAGAACGATGAGCAGTTCTTC.

Turning to this clone: Other DNA variants within this sample encode the same CDR3. The chain couples TRBV7-3 to TRBJ2-7; 7 bases align to TRBD2. The CDR3 spans 15 residues. Trimming took 5 bases from V and 3 from J; bases not matched to a gene: 10. The germline V gene has CDR1 SGHTA and CDR2 FQGTGA. CDR3 region: CASSPVGGGSYEQYF. The CDR3 bases are TGTGCCAGCAGCCCCGTTGGGGGAGGGAGCTACGAGCAGTACTTC.

V is TRBV6-5 and J is TRBJ2-5; 8 nucleotides line up with TRBD1. CDR3 length: 15 amino acids. V dropped 10 bases and J dropped 2; count of bases not matched to a gene: 12. Germline lookup yields CDR1 MNHEY and CDR2 SVGAGI. For the CDR3, the DNA is TGTGCCAACCTCCAGACAGGGGACGATCAAGAGACCCAGTACTTC. It translates to CANLQTGDDQETQYF.

V gene TRBV4-2 combines with J gene TRBJ2-7, with 9 bases identical to TRBD2. This CDR3 has 15 amino acids. The ends lost 7 bases at V and 3 bases at J; junction bases unmatched: 10. CDR1 and CDR2 (germline): LGHNA, YNFKEQ. CDR3 region: CASTPGTSILYEQYF. The CDR3 nucleotides read TGTGCCAGCACCCCCGGGACTAGCATACTCTACGAGCAGTACTTC.

This clone has a handful of counts. The chain couples TRBV4-3 to TRBJ1-2; 7 bases map to TRBD1. With 3 bases clipped from V and 4 bases from J, the junction kept 5 bases outside the gene matches. CDR1 is LGHNA and CDR2 is YSLEER in the germline V gene. This CDR3 is 14 amino acids long. The CDR3 DNA sequence: TGCGCCAGCAGCCAGGGACAGCTCTCCTATGGCTACACCTTC. Translated: CASSQGQLSYGYTF.

This clone turned up a few times. The chain employs TRBV5-1 and TRBJ2-7, with 8 bases identical to TRBD2. CDR3 length equals 15 residues. Germline CDR1 is SGHRS and CDR2 is YFSETQ. V lost 1 base to trimming and J lost 1 base; unmatched junction nucleotides: 4. The CDR3 DNA is TGCGCCAGCAGCTTGTTTAGCGGGGATTCCTACGAGCAGTACTTC. Translation gives CASSLFSGDSYEQYF.

The chain has TRBV13 and TRBJ2-2; no clear D. Germline CDR1 and CDR2: PRHDT and FYEKMQ (reference sequence). This CDR3 comprises 11 residues. Trimming pared 3 bases from V and 7 bases from J, leaving 3 bases between. The CDR3 DNA follows: TGTGCCAGCAGCTTGGACGGGGAGCTGTTTTTT. Translated, it gives CASSLDGELFF.

The chain is built from TRBV30 and TRBJ2-2; D might be TRBD1 (6 bases). The CDR3 runs to 13 residues. Germline-derived CDR1 and CDR2 are GTSNPN and SVGIG (reference sequence). Trimming shortened V by 3 bases and J by 3 bases, and 8 bases separated the two germline ends. CDR3 nucleotides: TGTGCCTGGAGGCCAGGGGACACCGGGGAGCTGTTTTTT. Encoded protein: CAWRPGDTGELFF.

This clone has just a few counts. The chain uses TRBV28 and TRBJ1-4; D perhaps matches TRBD1 (5 bases). V was pared by 5 bases and J by 1 base, with 14 bases between. CDR1 is MDHEN, CDR2 SYDVKM, per germline. The CDR3 covers 16 residues. The CDR3 region is CASSPGDGKTNEKLFF. CDR3 bases: TGTGCCAGCAGTCCGGGGGACGGGAAAACTAATGAAAAACTGTTTTTT.

The chain links TRBV5-1 to TRBJ1-1; no definite D call. The CDR3 is made up of 15 amino acids. V was pared by 4 bases and J by 0 bases, with 13 bases between. Germline CDR1 SGHRS, CDR2 YFSETQ. The CDR3 DNA reads TGCGCCAGCAGCCCTGAAGGCAGGATGAACACTGAAGCTTTCTTT. Its protein product is CASSPEGRMNTEAFF. The complete variable domain, with remaining parts taken from reference TRBV5-1 and TRBJ1-1, reads KAGVTQTPRYLIKTRGQQVTLSCSPISGHRSVSWYQQTPGQGLQFLFEYFSETQRNKGNFPGRFSGRQFSNSRSEMNVSTLELGDSALYLCASSPEGRMNTEAFFGQGTRLTVV.

This clone was found a few times. V and J are TRBV5-6 and TRBJ2-1; 7 positions agree with TRBD2. This CDR3 has 14 residues. The V gene end was trimmed by 0 bases and the J gene end by 6 bases; junction bases not matched to a gene: 3. Germline CDR1 SGHDT, CDR2 YYEEEE. The CDR3: CASSLGTSLNEQFF. The CDR3 DNA sequence: TGTGCCAGCAGCTTGGGGACTAGTCTCAATGAGCAGTTCTTC.